One T cell receptor (beta chain) is described in this entry. As yet, its antigen is unknown. This sample is drawn from a study of T cell repertoires in cytomegalovirus infection. The wider study: Public TCR beta signatures were indicative of both CMV infection and a matching HLA type. Study observations and caveats: The cumulative frequency of public TCR beta families distinguished individuals who carried CMV together with the relevant HLA. HLA-C-restricted CMV clonotypes gave the most frequent clonotype in two of eight donors.

Each CDR3 protein gets one entry after TCRdb re-called the reads with MiXCR. The data hold 300,000 to 450,000 distinct CDR3 sequences, with 15% to 20% observed a single time. Trimming took off 6 bases at V and 1 base at J, with 15 bases between the two ends. Germline V lookup: CDR1 DFQATT, CDR2 SNEGSKA (reference sequence). The CDR3 has 14 amino acids. The sequenced material came from PBMCs. This rearrangement joins TRBV20-1 to TRBJ2-5, with D possibly matching TRBD1 (5 bases). The receptor's source is a human donor in good health (CMV status not recorded). Some clones in this sample may be carry-over from other donors' samples. The CDR3 loop is CSASLVGLQETQYF. DNA of the CDR3: TGCAGTGCCAGCCTCGTGGGGCTCCAAGAGACCCAGTACTTC.